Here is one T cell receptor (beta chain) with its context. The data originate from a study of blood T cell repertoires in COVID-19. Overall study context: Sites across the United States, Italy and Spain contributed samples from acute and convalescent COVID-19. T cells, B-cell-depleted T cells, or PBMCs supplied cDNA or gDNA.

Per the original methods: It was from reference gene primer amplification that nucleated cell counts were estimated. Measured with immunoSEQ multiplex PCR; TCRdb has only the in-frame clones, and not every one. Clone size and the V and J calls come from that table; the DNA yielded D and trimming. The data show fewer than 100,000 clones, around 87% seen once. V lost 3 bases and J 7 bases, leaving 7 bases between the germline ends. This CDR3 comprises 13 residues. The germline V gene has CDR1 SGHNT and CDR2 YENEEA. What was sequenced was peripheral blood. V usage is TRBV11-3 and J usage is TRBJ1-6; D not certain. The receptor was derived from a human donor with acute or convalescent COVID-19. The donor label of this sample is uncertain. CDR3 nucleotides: TGTGCCAGCAGCTTTGAGGGAAATTCACCCCTCCACTTT. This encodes CASSFEGNSPLHF.